A single sample gave rise to the 25 T cell receptor beta chains below, sequenced in a study of blood T cell repertoires in COVID-19. Assay: immunoSEQ multiplex PCR; the TCRdb copy retains only in-frame clones and omits some. Of under 450,000 clones listed, about four fifths are singletons. The sequencing input was peripheral blood. The receptors derive from a human donor with acute or convalescent COVID-19. The donor label of this sample is uncertain.

This clone was seen a single time. The rearrangement joins TRBV19 to TRBJ1-2, with D perhaps TRBD1 (5 bases). The CDR3 spans 12 residues. Trimming left V 4 bases short and J 9 bases short, with 12 bases between. Germline V gene lookup returns CDR1 LNHDA and CDR2 SQIVND (reference sequence). CDR3 loop: CASSTPTASYTF. For the CDR3, the DNA is TGTGCCAGTAGTACCCCGACAGCGAGCTACACCTTC.

The chain links TRBV7-2 to TRBJ1-4, with 10 nucleotides matching TRBD1. The CDR3 spans 16 residues. Germline V lookup: CDR1 SGHTA, CDR2 FQGNSA. V shed 5 bases, J shed 8 bases, and the junction held 11 bases outside the gene matches. The CDR3 is CASSDRPGQGREKLFF. The DNA of the CDR3 is TGTGCCAGCAGCGATAGGCCGGGACAGGGGAGGGAAAAACTGTTTTTT.

The J gene is TRBJ1-4, the V gene TRBV27; D is perhaps TRBD1 (5 bases). This CDR3 contains 15 residues. V shed 2 bases and J shed 0 bases, with 7 bases lying between them. Germline values: CDR1 MNHEY, CDR2 SMNVEV (reference sequence). The CDR3 DNA reads as TGTGCCAGCAGTTTACTAGGGGCAACTAATGAAAAACTGTTTTTT. Translating it yields CASSLLGATNEKLFF. Based on the CDR3 plus reference TRBV27 and TRBJ1-4, the full variable domain is EAQVTQNPRYLITVTGKKLTVTCSQNMNHEYMSWYRQDPGLGLRQIYYSMNVEVTDKGDVPEGYKVSRKEKRNFPLILESPSPNQTSLYFCASSLLGATNEKLFFGSGTQLSVL.

The DNA for the CDR3 is TGTGCCAGCAGTTCCCTGGGGGCGGTGAACACTGAAGCTTTCTTT. This gives the protein CASSSLGAVNTEAFF. The rearrangement joins TRBV28 to TRBJ1-1; weak D call: TRBD1 (6 bases). The germline V gene has CDR1 MDHEN and CDR2 SYDVKM. The CDR3 is 15 residues long. Trimming took 4 bases from V and 0 from J, leaving 12 bases between them. Full variable domain (rest looked up from reference TRBV28 and TRBJ1-1): DVKVTQSSRYLVKRTGEKVFLECVQDMDHENMFWYRQDPGLGLRLIYFSYDVKMKEKGDIPEGYSVSREKKERFSLILESASTNQTSMYLCASSSLGAVNTEAFFGQGTRLTVV.

The J gene is TRBJ1-6, the V gene TRBV6-5, with 7 bases aligning to TRBD1. The germline gives CDR1 MNHEY, CDR2 SVGAGI. CDR3 length: 14 residues. The ends lost 5 bases at V and 8 bases at J; junction bases unmatched: 6. DNA of the CDR3: TGTGCCAGCAGTCGGACAGGCAGAGATTCACCCCTCCACTTT. The encoded protein is CASSRTGRDSPLHF.

The chain links TRBV27 to TRBJ1-1, with 11 positions matching TRBD1. Germline CDR1 and CDR2: MNHEY and SMNVEV (reference sequence). Losses at the gene ends were 5 bases for V and 11 bases for J; bases not matched to a gene: 7. This CDR3 spans 13 amino acids. CDR3 region: CASSRDRGVPAFF. DNA of the CDR3: TGTGCCAGCAGTAGGGACAGGGGGGTACCTGCTTTCTTT.

J is TRBJ2-1 and V is TRBV3-1 (or the pseudogene TRBV3-2); 7 nucleotides line up with TRBD1. Per the germline V gene, CDR1 is LGHDT and CDR2 is YNNKEL (reference sequence). This CDR3 spans 18 amino acids. Trimming at V came to 5 bases and at J to 0 bases, leaving 13 bases not matched to a gene. DNA for the CDR3: TGTGCCAGCAGCACAGGGGAATCCGAATTTGGCTCCTACAATGAGCAGTTCTTC. It is translated as CASSTGESEFGSYNEQFF.

The chain joins TRBV11-3 to TRBJ1-1, with D unclear. The length of the CDR3 is 13 residues. V lost 5 bases and J lost 4, with 11 bases in between. The germline V gene encodes CDR1 SGHNT and CDR2 YENEEA. The CDR3 loop reads CASSRVRSTEAFF. Here the CDR3 DNA reads TGTGCCAGCAGCCGAGTTAGGAGCACTGAAGCTTTCTTT.

The V gene is TRBV6-6, the J gene TRBJ1-3; possible D gene TRBD1, 6 bases. The germline CDR1 and CDR2 sequences are MNHNY and SVGAGI (reference sequence). V was cut by 7 bases and J by 4 bases, with 14 bases left in between. The CDR3 covers 14 residues. CDR3 region: CASTCGGAGNTIYF. Here the CDR3 DNA reads TGTGCCAGCACCTGTGGGGGGGCGGGAAACACCATATATTTT.

The rearrangement joins TRBV9 to TRBJ1-1, with 9 bases lining up with TRBD1. The trim removed 1 base at V and 7 bases at J, leaving 2 bases unmatched. The CDR3 is made up of 13 amino acids. Germline lookup yields CDR1 SGDLS and CDR2 YYNGEE. The CDR3 spells CASSVTGGFEAFF. In DNA, the CDR3 is TGTGCCAGCAGCGTAACAGGGGGCTTTGAAGCTTTCTTT. Full variable domain (remainder filled in from reference TRBV9 and TRBJ1-1): DSGVTQTPKHLITATGQRVTLRCSPRSGDLSVYWYQQSLDQGLQFLIQYYNGEERAKGNILERFSAQQFPDLHSELNLSSLELGDSALYFCASSVTGGFEAFFGQGTRLTVV.

The chain is built from TRBV28 and TRBJ2-4, with a tentative D call TRBD1 (8 bases). CDR3 length equals 14 residues. From germline, CDR1 is MDHEN and CDR2 SYDVKM. V was shortened by 5 bases and J by 7 bases, with 15 bases between the two germline ends. CDR3 nucleotides: TGTGCCAGCAGTGTCGGACAGGGAGGGAACATTCAGTACTTC. Translating it yields CASSVGQGGNIQYF. Based on the CDR3 plus reference TRBV28 and TRBJ2-4, the full variable domain is DVKVTQSSRYLVKRTGEKVFLECVQDMDHENMFWYRQDPGLGLRLIYFSYDVKMKEKGDIPEGYSVSREKKERFSLILESASTNQTSMYLCASSVGQGGNIQYFGAGTRLSVL.

The chain links TRBV7-8 to TRBJ2-5; D might be TRBD1 (7 bases). Trimming stripped 1 base from V and 5 bases from J, with 20 bases between. CDR1 SGHVS and CDR2 FQNEAQ come from the germline V gene. This CDR3 comprises 17 residues. The DNA of the CDR3 is TGTGCCAGCAGCTTAGGCGCCGCGGGCAGGGGGAGGGAGACCCAGTACTTC. It codes for CASSLGAAGRGRETQYF.

The chain uses TRBV29-1 and TRBJ1-2; 10 bases fit TRBD1. Trimming removed 4 bases from V and 6 bases from J; junction bases left unmatched: 5. CDR3 length: 13 amino acids. CDR1 is SQVTM, CDR2 ANQGSEA, per germline. Here the CDR3 reads CSVGTGGLDGYTF. DNA of the CDR3: TGCAGCGTTGGGACAGGGGGATTGGATGGCTACACCTTC.

The rearrangement joins TRBV6-5 to TRBJ1-6; 9 nucleotides line up with TRBD1. From germline, CDR1 is MNHEY and CDR2 SVGAGI. The CDR3 extends over 15 amino acids. After removal of 7 bases from V and 2 bases from J, the junction contained 3 bases not matched to a gene. This CDR3 reads CASKGTGTYNSPLHF. The CDR3 region has the DNA TGTGCCAGCAAGGGGACAGGGACCTATAATTCACCCCTCCACTTT.

There are a few counts of this clone. The chain joins TRBV5-5 to TRBJ2-2; 7 positions agree with TRBD2. Looked up from germline, CDR1 is SGHKS and CDR2 is YYEKEE (reference sequence). The CDR3 contains 16 residues. V lost 2 bases, J lost 6 bases, and 10 bases stayed unmatched. The CDR3 DNA reads TGTGCCAGCAGCTTCCTAGTGACTAGCTCTCCCGGGGAGCTGTTTTTT. Translated: CASSFLVTSSPGELFF.

The J gene is TRBJ1-2, the V gene TRBV10-3; no firm D call. Germline V gene sequence: CDR1 ENHRY, CDR2 SYGVKD. The CDR3 has 14 amino acids. Trimming pared 3 bases from V and 4 bases from J, leaving 12 bases between. The CDR3: CAISEPQTFYGYTF. CDR3 coding DNA: TGTGCCATCAGTGAACCACAAACCTTCTATGGCTACACCTTC.

This clone has more than one count but fewer than ten. The rearrangement joins TRBV5-1 to TRBJ1-2; no firm D call. Deletions cut 0 bases from V and 0 bases from J, with 9 bases between. The CDR3 covers 15 residues. The germline V gene has CDR1 SGHRS and CDR2 YFSETQ. CDR3 region: CASSLGHLSNYGYTF. For the CDR3, the DNA is TGCGCCAGCAGCTTGGGACACCTTTCTAACTATGGCTACACCTTC.

The V call is TRBV6-4, the J call TRBJ2-2; D possibly corresponds to TRBD2 (5 bases). The CDR3 is made up of 13 amino acids. The germline V and J ends were trimmed by 2 bases and 4 bases, with 5 bases remaining between them. CDR1 and CDR2 (germline): MRHNA, SNTAGT. CDR3 region: CASSDGSTGELFF. As DNA, the CDR3 is TGTGCCAGCAGTGACGGGAGCACCGGGGAGCTGTTTTTT.

This clone was counted once. The rearrangement joins TRBV6-2 or TRBV6-3 to TRBJ1-5; TRBD1 is a possible D gene (6 bases). CDR1 is MNHEY and CDR2 is SVGEGT in the germline V gene. The V gene lost 3 bases and the J gene lost 6 bases, with 15 bases spanning the gap. The CDR3 is 15 residues long. This CDR3 is CASSYTGLFGQPQHF. CDR3 coding DNA: TGTGCCAGCAGTTATACAGGGCTGTTCGGTCAGCCCCAGCATTTT.

The gene calls are TRBV30 and TRBJ1-1; D remains ambiguous. The germline gives CDR1 GTSNPN, CDR2 SVGIG (reference sequence). The CDR3 length is 19 residues. Trimming stripped 4 bases from V and 4 bases from J, with 31 bases between. The CDR3 nucleotides are TGTGCCTGGACCAGCCTCCGGTCGCTGGGCTTGTCCCTGGGCACTGAAGCTTTCTTT. Amino acids: CAWTSLRSLGLSLGTEAFF. Full variable domain (rest looked up from reference TRBV30 and TRBJ1-1): SQTIHQWPATLVQPVGSPLSLECTVEGTSNPNLYWYRQAAGRGLQLLFYSVGIGQISSEVPQNLSASRPQDRQFILSSKKLLLSDSGFYLCAWTSLRSLGLSLGTEAFFGQGTRLTVV.

The rearrangement links TRBV5-6 to TRBJ1-2; D gene uncertain. The germline CDR1 and CDR2 sequences are SGHDT and YYEEEE. With 4 bases removed from V and 5 bases from J, the gap between germline ends came to 9 bases. This CDR3 comprises 12 residues. This chain's CDR3 is CASSLGRYGYTF. CDR3 sequence (DNA): TGTGCCAGCAGCCTGGGGAGGTATGGCTACACCTTC.

The J gene is TRBJ1-1, the V gene TRBV9; unclear D gene. CDR1 SGDLS and CDR2 YYNGEE come from the germline V gene. CDR3 length: 15 residues. V lost 3 bases and J 1 base, leaving 13 bases between the germline ends. The CDR3 sequence is CASSASRLENTEAFF. The CDR3 nucleotides are TGTGCCAGCAGCGCCTCCAGGCTGGAGAACACTGAAGCTTTCTTT.

The rearrangement links TRBV5-1 to TRBJ2-1; 13 bases are shared with TRBD2. Germline CDR1 and CDR2: SGHRS and YFSETQ. The CDR3 totals 24 residues. Unmatched junction bases numbered 27, after V lost 4 bases and J lost 2 bases. The CDR3 DNA follows: TGCGCCAGCAGCCTGCCCCGGGAGTTACGCTCGGGACTAGCGGGAAACCGACCCTACAATGAGCAGTTCTTC. Its translation: CASSLPRELRSGLAGNRPYNEQFF. The whole variable domain, filled in from reference TRBV5-1 and TRBJ2-1, reads KAGVTQTPRYLIKTRGQQVTLSCSPISGHRSVSWYQQTPGQGLQFLFEYFSETQRNKGNFPGRFSGRQFSNSRSEMNVSTLELGDSALYLCASSLPRELRSGLAGNRPYNEQFFGPGTRLTVL.

The chain has TRBV7-9 and TRBJ2-1; 9 bases fit TRBD2. This CDR3 is built from 16 residues. Germline loops: CDR1 SEHNR, CDR2 FQNEAQ (reference sequence). After removal of 1 base from V and 13 bases from J, the junction contained 14 bases not matched to a gene. The CDR3 sequence: CASSLGTSGLIKRQFF. The CDR3 coding sequence is TGTGCCAGCAGCTTAGGAACTAGCGGGCTCATAAAACGCCAGTTCTTC.

This chain joins TRBV19 and TRBJ2-5, with 7 bases matching TRBD2. The germline CDR1 and CDR2 sequences are LNHDA and SQIVND (reference sequence). The CDR3 spans 16 residues. Losses at the gene ends were 3 bases for V and 9 bases for J; bases not matched to a gene: 16. The CDR3 nucleotides read TGTGCCAGTAGTATCCAGACTAGCCTGGGGACCACCCCCCAGTACTTC. Translated: CASSIQTSLGTTPQYF.